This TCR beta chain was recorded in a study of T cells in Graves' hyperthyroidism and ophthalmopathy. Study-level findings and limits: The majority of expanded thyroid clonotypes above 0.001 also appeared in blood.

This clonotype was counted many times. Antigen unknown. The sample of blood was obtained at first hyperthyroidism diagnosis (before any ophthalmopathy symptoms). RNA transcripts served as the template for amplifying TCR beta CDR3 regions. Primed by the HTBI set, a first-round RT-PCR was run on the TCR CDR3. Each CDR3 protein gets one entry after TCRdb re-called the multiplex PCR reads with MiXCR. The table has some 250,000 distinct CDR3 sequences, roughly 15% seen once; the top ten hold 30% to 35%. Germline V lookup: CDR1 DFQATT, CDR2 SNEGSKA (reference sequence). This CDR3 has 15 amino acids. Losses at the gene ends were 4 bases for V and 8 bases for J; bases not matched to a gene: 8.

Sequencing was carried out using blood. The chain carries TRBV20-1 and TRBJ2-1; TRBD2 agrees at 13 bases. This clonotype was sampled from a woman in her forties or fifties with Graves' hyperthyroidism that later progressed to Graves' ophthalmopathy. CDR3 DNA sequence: TGCAGTGCTACCTCAATAGGACTAGCGGGAGATGAGCAGTTCTTC. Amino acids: CSATSIGLAGDEQFF.